This T cell receptor (beta chain) is from a study of shared clonotypes between healthy human individuals. Concerning this clone: It may be a read error: a sequence one base away is much more abundant. Other DNA sequences in the sample encode the same CDR3.

V lost 6 bases, J lost 5 bases, and 4 bases lay in between. Germline V CDR1 and CDR2: SEHNR, FQNEAQ (reference sequence). The CDR3 extends over 10 amino acids. The protocol was immunoSEQ multiplex PCR, while the TCRdb copy is restricted to in-frame clones and leaves out a portion. The data contain over a million clones, approximately 80% of them seen just once; the ten biggest clones take up roughly 0.61%. The sequenced sample was memory CD4+ T cells from PBMCs. Subset defined: CD45RA-negative fraction. The J gene is TRBJ2-5, the V gene TRBV7-9, with unresolved D. The TCR comes from a man between 18 and 35 years old in good health. Some clones in this sample may be carry-over from other donors' samples. CDR3 nucleotides: TGTGCCAGCAGTCGCGAGACCCAGTACTTC. Amino acids: CASSRETQYF.